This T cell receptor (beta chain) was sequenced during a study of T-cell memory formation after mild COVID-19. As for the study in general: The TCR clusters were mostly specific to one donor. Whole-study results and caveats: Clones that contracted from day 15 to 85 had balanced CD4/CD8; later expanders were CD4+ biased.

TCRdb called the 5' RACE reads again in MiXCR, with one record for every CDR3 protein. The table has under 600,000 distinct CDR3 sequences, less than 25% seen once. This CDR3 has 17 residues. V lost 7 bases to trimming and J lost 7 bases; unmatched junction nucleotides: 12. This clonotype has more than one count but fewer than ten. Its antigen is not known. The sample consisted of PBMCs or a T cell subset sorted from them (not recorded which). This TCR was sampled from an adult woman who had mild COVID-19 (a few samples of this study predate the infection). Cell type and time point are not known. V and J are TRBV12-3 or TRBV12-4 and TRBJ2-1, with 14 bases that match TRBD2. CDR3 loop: CASTAPETSGRGNEQFF. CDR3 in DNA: TGTGCCAGCACCGCCCCAGAGACTAGCGGGAGGGGTAATGAGCAGTTCTTC.